This T cell receptor beta chain originates from a study of shared clonotypes between healthy human individuals. Turning to the study itself: Sampling drew on donors who were a couple of women and three men aged 18 to 49.

The assay was immunoSEQ multiplex PCR, and TCRdb's table has in-frame clones only and misses some. The top ten clones hold around 0.47% of a sample with roughly 1.5 million clones, under 99% of them seen once. Comment on this clone: Antigen: not known.

The CDR3 covers 16 residues. The V and J ends lost 5 bases and 1 base, in that order; junction bases with no gene match: 2. Per germline, CDR1 LNHDA and CDR2 SQIVND (reference sequence). Findings and caveats of the study: How much donors shared clonotypes was expected to be affected by sequencing depth.

V gene TRBV19 combines with J gene TRBJ2-1, with 13 bases identical to TRBD2. Specimen: naive CD4+ T cells sorted from blood. Subset meaning: CD45RA+ positively selected. The sequence derives from a man aged 25-45 years in good health. CDR3 sequence: CASSVTSGRSYNEQFF. The CDR3 DNA sequence: TGTGCCAGTAGTGTGACTAGCGGGAGGTCCTACAATGAGCAGTTCTTC.